This T cell receptor beta chain was identified in a study of cytomegalovirus exposure and HLA in healthy donors. On the study more broadly: Within an early data release were about 85 million unique TCRs drawn from HLA-typed donors. Whole-study results and caveats: Apart from CMV serostatus, no immune exposure information was available. TCR beta V- and J-gene trimming was later associated with a missense DCLRE1C variant.

CDR3 length: 14 amino acids. The germline V and J ends were trimmed by 0 bases and 5 bases, with 10 bases remaining between them. The germline V gene encodes CDR1 PRHDT and CDR2 FYEKMQ (reference sequence). On this clone itself: The antigen remains undetermined.

PCR was performed using 60 Vbeta and 13 Jbeta primers. The data were produced by immunoSEQ multiplex PCR, yet TCRdb's version contains in-frame clones alone and is incomplete. There are approximately 180,000 clones in the sample; about 85% occur only once, and 1.5% to 2% lies in the top ten. The V and J genes are TRBV13 and TRBJ1-1; tentatively, D is TRBD1 (6 bases). The sequence came from a woman in her fifties or sixties in good health and CMV-seronegative. Sequenced: PBMCs. The CDR3 reads CASSLGAGATEAFF. CDR3 nucleotides: TGTGCCAGCAGCTTAGGAGCAGGGGCGACTGAAGCTTTCTTT.